This entry lists 30 T cell receptor beta chains sequenced from one sample in a study of blood T cell repertoires in COVID-19. Data came from immunoSEQ multiplex PCR; TCRdb stores just in-frame clones and leaves some out. In the table there are over 110,000 clones, about 80% of which are singletons. What was sequenced was PBMCs or T cells enriched from blood (not recorded which). The receptors were gathered from a man between 45 and 60 years old in a cohort exposed to, infected with or recovered from COVID-19 (not recorded which).

The chain couples TRBV18 to TRBJ2-2, with unresolved D. The CDR3 consists of 13 residues. V was clipped by 9 bases and J by 2 bases, with 10 bases between them. Looked up from germline, CDR1 is KGHSH and CDR2 is LQKENI. Written as DNA, the CDR3 is TGTGCCAGTCAAGAGGCAAACACCGGGGAGCTGTTTTTT. Amino acid sequence: CASQEANTGELFF.

The chain recombines TRBV5-1 with TRBJ2-5; 7 bases are shared with TRBD2. Germline-derived CDR1 and CDR2 are SGHRS and YFSETQ. Losses at the gene ends were 2 bases for V and 2 bases for J; bases not matched to a gene: 6. The CDR3 spans 15 residues. The CDR3 is CASSLNPSGQETQYF. CDR3 bases: TGCGCCAGCAGCTTAAATCCTAGCGGACAAGAGACCCAGTACTTC.

The chain employs TRBV24-1 and TRBJ2-1, with TRBD2 matching over 14 bases. The V gene end was trimmed by 4 bases and the J gene end by 9 bases; junction bases not matched to a gene: 16. The CDR3 is made up of 19 amino acids. The germline CDR1 and CDR2 sequences are KGHDR and SFDVKD. CDR3 sequence: CATSDDRTSGRFSSSEQFF. The DNA for the CDR3 is TGTGCCACCAGTGACGACCGGACTAGCGGGAGGTTTTCCAGTAGTGAGCAGTTCTTC.

This chain uses TRBV19 with TRBJ1-5, with a possible D match to TRBD1 (6 bases). The CDR3 has 17 residues. Germline CDR1 is LNHDA and CDR2 is SQIVND (reference sequence). Trimming took off 6 bases at V and 1 base at J, with 19 bases between the two ends. CDR3 nucleotides: TGTGCCAGTAGCCGAGACTTGGGACATGAAAGCAATCAGCCCCAGCATTTT. Its translation: CASSRDLGHESNQPQHF. The entire variable domain, with the rest obtained from reference TRBV19 and TRBJ1-5, is as follows: DGGITQSPKYLFRKEGQNVTLSCEQNLNHDAMYWYRQDPGQGLRLIYYSQIVNDFQKGDIAEGYSVSREKKESFPLTVTSAQKNPTAFYLCASSRDLGHESNQPQHFGDGTRLSIL.

This clone was seen just once. This chain uses TRBV24-1 with TRBJ1-1; D gene unclear. The CDR3 has 13 amino acids. Trimming removed 3 bases at V and 5 bases at J, with 9 bases between. Germline V gene lookup returns CDR1 KGHDR and CDR2 SFDVKD. This CDR3 reads CATSDGLRTEAFF. CDR3 nucleotides: TGTGCCACCAGTGATGGACTAAGAACTGAAGCTTTCTTT.

The genes are TRBV12-3 or TRBV12-4 and TRBJ2-1; D unresolved. The CDR3 consists of 11 residues. The germline V and J ends were trimmed by 7 bases and 4 bases, with 5 bases remaining between them. CDR3 in DNA: TGTGCCAGCACCTCTTACAATGAGCAGTTCTTC. Translating gives CASTSYNEQFF.

The rearrangement uses TRBV18 and TRBJ2-7; possible D gene TRBD2, 5 bases. Germline CDR1 and CDR2: KGHSH and LQKENI. V gave up 3 bases and J gave up 2 bases, with 14 bases separating them. The CDR3 has 15 residues. The chain's CDR3 is CASSPPYSEPYEQYF. CDR3 nucleotides: TGTGCCAGCTCACCCCCCTATAGCGAGCCCTACGAGCAGTACTTC.

In this sample, this clone turned up once. The genes are TRBV5-8 and TRBJ2-6, with 9 bases fitting TRBD1. The CDR3 runs 17 residues. Germline CDR1 reads SGHTS; CDR2 reads YDEGEE. V was clipped by 0 bases and J by 4 bases; unmatched bases: 5. CDR3 in DNA: TGTGCCAGCAGCTTGGCACAGGGGGCGCTAGGGGCCAACGTCCTGACTTTC. Its protein is CASSLAQGALGANVLTF.

The chain carries TRBV2 and TRBJ1-6; D gene uncertain. The germline V gene encodes CDR1 SNHLY and CDR2 FYNNEI. With 1 base removed from V and 6 bases from J, the gap between germline ends came to 13 bases. CDR3 length: 16 residues. The CDR3 nucleotides read TGTGCCAGCAGTGAAGACACTCTAGGAGTTAATTCACCCCTCCACTTT. This codes for CASSEDTLGVNSPLHF.

The chain links TRBV11-2 to TRBJ2-2, with D hard to call. V was trimmed by 6 bases and J by 4 bases, leaving 12 bases between them. This CDR3 has 14 amino acids. From germline, CDR1 is SGHAT and CDR2 FQNNGV. The CDR3 spells CASRRGASTGELFF. The DNA for the CDR3 is TGTGCCAGCAGGAGAGGAGCCTCCACCGGGGAGCTGTTTTTT.

This clone has a handful of counts. The gene calls are TRBV6-5 and TRBJ1-5, with 10 bases that match TRBD1. V was clipped by 7 bases and J by 6 bases; unmatched bases: 6. CDR3 size: 14 residues. Germline V gene data show CDR1 as MNHEY and CDR2 as SVGAGI. The CDR3 DNA reads as TGTGCCAGCACCCTGACAGGGGGCGGTCAGCCCCAGCATTTT. This translates into CASTLTGGGQPQHF.

V usage is TRBV11-2 and J usage is TRBJ2-2, with 10 bases identical to TRBD2. The CDR3 covers 19 residues. J gave up 4 bases and V 0 bases, and 11 bases lay outside the gene matches. CDR1 SGHAT and CDR2 FQNNGV come from the germline V gene. The CDR3 nucleotides read TGTGCCAGCAGCTTAGATGAACTAGCGGGACGTATAGGCACCGGGGAGCTGTTTTTT. Protein: CASSLDELAGRIGTGELFF.

The chain has TRBV28 and TRBJ1-1; 8 bases agree with TRBD1. Germline loops: CDR1 MDHEN, CDR2 SYDVKM. CDR3 length: 14 residues. The V and J ends lost 9 bases and 3 bases, in that order; junction bases with no gene match: 9. The CDR3 DNA reads TGTGCCAGTTCTGACCCGGGACAGGACACTGAAGCTTTCTTT. Protein sequence: CASSDPGQDTEAFF.

J is TRBJ2-7 and V is TRBV5-4, with 10 bases that match TRBD1. Trimming cost V 0 bases and J 2 bases; bases outside gene matches: 2. Germline lookup yields CDR1 SGHNT and CDR2 YYREEE (reference sequence). The CDR3 is 15 amino acids. CDR3 residues: CASSLAGQGAYEQYF. For the CDR3, the DNA is TGTGCCAGCAGCTTGGCCGGACAGGGGGCCTACGAGCAGTACTTC. The full variable domain, rest sourced from reference TRBV5-4 and TRBJ2-7, is ETGVTQSPTHLIKTRGQQVTLRCSSQSGHNTVSWYQQALGQGPQFIFQYYREEENGRGNFPPRFSGLQFPNYSSELNVNALELDDSALYLCASSLAGQGAYEQYFGPGTRLTVT.

The table lists this clone with a few counts. This chain links TRBV27 with TRBJ2-7, with TRBD1 identical over 10 bases. The CDR3 runs to 15 residues. The germline V gene has CDR1 MNHEY and CDR2 SMNVEV (reference sequence). V was clipped by 5 bases and J by 3 bases; unmatched bases: 7. The CDR3 bases are TGTGCCAGCAGTGACCAGACAGGGGGCCGCTACGAGCAGTACTTC. It yields the protein CASSDQTGGRYEQYF.

J is TRBJ2-7 and V is TRBV2, with D unresolved. Germline values: CDR1 SNHLY, CDR2 FYNNEI. The V end lost 3 bases, the J end lost 4 bases, and 7 bases lay between the germline ends. The CDR3 totals 12 residues. The DNA of the CDR3 is TGTGCCAGCAGTGACGCGGCTTACGAGCAGTACTTC. Residues: CASSDAAYEQYF.

This clone was picked up one time. V and J are TRBV7-2 and TRBJ2-7; D gene uncertain. Germline assignment: CDR1 SGHTA and CDR2 FQGNSA. The CDR3 runs to 12 residues. Trimming took off 4 bases at V and 2 bases at J, with 6 bases between the two ends. The CDR3 protein is CASSSPAYEQYF. Here the CDR3 DNA reads TGTGCCAGCAGCTCCCCCGCCTACGAGCAGTACTTC.

CDR3 DNA: TGTGCCAGTAGTTCCCGACTAGCGGAGAACACCGGGGAGCTGTTTTTT. This translates into CASSSRLAENTGELFF. The chain recombines TRBV19 with TRBJ2-2; 9 bases match TRBD2. Germline V CDR1 and CDR2: LNHDA, SQIVND (reference sequence). Trimming cost V 5 bases and J 1 base; bases outside gene matches: 5. CDR3 length equals 16 residues. The full variable domain, completed using reference TRBV19 and TRBJ2-2, is DGGITQSPKYLFRKEGQNVTLSCEQNLNHDAMYWYRQDPGQGLRLIYYSQIVNDFQKGDIAEGYSVSREKKESFPLTVTSAQKNPTAFYLCASSSRLAENTGELFFGEGSRLTVL.

V gene TRBV5-1 combines with J gene TRBJ2-2; TRBD1 matches at 11 bases. Germline V gives CDR1 SGHRS, CDR2 YFSETQ. The CDR3 contains 15 residues. V shed 2 bases and J 7 bases; nucleotides not matched to a gene: 4. The CDR3 region is CASSFGQGAGGELFF. The CDR3 nucleotides read TGCGCCAGCAGCTTCGGACAGGGGGCTGGCGGGGAGCTGTTTTTT. The whole variable domain, filled in from reference TRBV5-1 and TRBJ2-2, reads KAGVTQTPRYLIKTRGQQVTLSCSPISGHRSVSWYQQTPGQGLQFLFEYFSETQRNKGNFPGRFSGRQFSNSRSEMNVSTLELGDSALYLCASSFGQGAGGELFFGEGSRLTVL.

The rearrangement joins TRBV7-3 to TRBJ2-1; D is perhaps TRBD1 (5 bases). The CDR3 consists of 20 residues. Germline V gene lookup returns CDR1 SGHTA and CDR2 FQGTGA. Trimming left V 0 bases short and J 3 bases short, with 24 bases between. The chain's CDR3 is CASSLTARTPGVGLYNEQFF. Written as DNA, the CDR3 is TGTGCCAGCAGCTTAACTGCCAGGACCCCCGGCGTGGGGCTCTACAATGAGCAGTTCTTC.

The rearrangement joins TRBV7-9 to TRBJ2-4; D is undetermined. Looked up from germline, CDR1 is SEHNR and CDR2 is FQNEAQ (reference sequence). The V gene lost 5 bases and the J gene lost 0 bases, with 11 bases spanning the gap. The CDR3 is 15 residues long. CDR3: CASSPGPLAKNIQYF. As DNA, the CDR3 is TGTGCCAGCAGCCCGGGTCCCCTAGCCAAAAACATTCAGTACTTC. Full variable domain (remainder filled in from reference TRBV7-9 and TRBJ2-4): DTGVSQNPRHKITKRGQNVTFRCDPISEHNRLYWYRQTLGQGPEFLTYFQNEAQLEKSRLLSDRFSAERPKGSFSTLEIQRTEQGDSAMYLCASSPGPLAKNIQYFGAGTRLSVL.

The chain combines TRBV3-1 (or the pseudogene TRBV3-2) with TRBJ1-6, with D unclear. Trimming removed 1 base from V and 7 bases from J, with 11 bases in between. This CDR3 has 15 amino acids. Germline CDR1 LGHDT, CDR2 YNNKEL (reference sequence). The CDR3 nucleotides are TGTGCCAGCAGCCAAGGAGGGATGGGGAATTCACCCCTCCACTTT. Translation: CASSQGGMGNSPLHF.

The chain combines TRBV12-3 or TRBV12-4 with TRBJ1-1; 7 bases match TRBD1. This CDR3 spans 13 amino acids. The junction had 2 bases not matched to a gene; V was cut back by 6 bases and J by 1 base. For the CDR3, the DNA is TGTGCCAGCAGAACAGGGGCGAACACTGAAGCTTTCTTT. It specifies CASRTGANTEAFF.

This clone showed up just a few times. The chain has TRBV30 and TRBJ2-7, with unresolved D. Germline V gene lookup returns CDR1 GTSNPN and CDR2 SVGIG (reference sequence). The CDR3 extends over 14 amino acids. V lost 0 bases and J lost 0, with 9 bases in between. CDR3: CAWSVQAGSYEQYF. The CDR3 nucleotides are TGTGCCTGGAGTGTACAAGCAGGCTCCTACGAGCAGTACTTC.

The rearrangement links TRBV7-9 to TRBJ1-2; tentatively, D is TRBD1 (6 bases). V was cut by 5 bases and J by 5 bases, with 15 bases left in between. The CDR3 extends over 14 amino acids. Germline V gives CDR1 SEHNR, CDR2 FQNEAQ (reference sequence). The CDR3 DNA reads TGTGCCAGCAGCACCGGGACACCAGATTATGGCTACACCTTC. It yields the protein CASSTGTPDYGYTF.

The genes are TRBV5-6 and TRBJ2-2; 12 positions agree with TRBD1. CDR3 size: 17 residues. V lost 4 bases, J lost 3 bases, and 7 bases stayed unmatched. Germline CDR1 and CDR2: SGHDT and YYEEEE. CDR3 loop: CASSPGTGGRYTGELFF. CDR3 nucleotides: TGTGCCAGCAGCCCCGGGACAGGGGGCCGGTACACCGGGGAGCTGTTTTTT. Based on the CDR3 plus reference TRBV5-6 and TRBJ2-2, the full variable domain is DAGVTQSPTHLIKTRGQQVTLRCSPKSGHDTVSWYQQALGQGPQFIFQYYEEEERQRGNFPDRFSGHQFPNYSSELNVNALLLGDSALYLCASSPGTGGRYTGELFFGEGSRLTVL.

The count of this clone is one. DNA for the CDR3: TGTGCCAGCACCACGGGGGTTGCCGCTGAAGCTTTCTTT. This codes for CASTTGVAAEAFF. J is TRBJ1-1 and V is TRBV6-5, with a weak D call TRBD1 (5 bases). The germline CDR1 and CDR2 sequences are MNHEY and SVGAGI. Trimming shortened V by 7 bases and J by 6 bases, and 15 bases separated the two germline ends. The CDR3 totals 13 residues.

V gene TRBV6-1 combines with J gene TRBJ1-1; D is possibly TRBD1 (5 bases). The CDR3 is 14 amino acids. V was pared by 0 bases and J by 1 base, with 6 bases between. Germline CDR1 MNHNS, CDR2 SASEGT. The CDR3 is CASSEATGNTEAFF. The CDR3 DNA follows: TGTGCCAGCAGTGAAGCAACAGGGAACACTGAAGCTTTCTTT.

The CDR3 loop reads CASSYDTGAHQPQHF. The CDR3 nucleotides are TGTGCCAGCAGCTACGACACAGGGGCGCATCAGCCCCAGCATTTT. The genes are TRBV7-9 and TRBJ1-5; 7 positions agree with TRBD1. CDR3 length equals 15 residues. Looked up from germline, CDR1 is SEHNR and CDR2 is FQNEAQ (reference sequence). J was trimmed by 5 bases and V by 4 bases; bases with no gene match: 8.

The J gene is TRBJ2-5, the V gene TRBV14, with D uncertain. Looked up from germline, CDR1 is SGHDN and CDR2 is FVKESK. The CDR3 is made up of 14 amino acids. Trimming cost V 2 bases and J 4 bases, with 11 bases left between them. CDR3 protein: CASSQYGSAETQYF. The CDR3 coding sequence is TGTGCCAGCAGCCAATACGGAAGCGCAGAGACCCAGTACTTC.